These 20 T cell receptor beta chains came from one sample sequenced in a study of breast tumors, draining lymph nodes, adjacent tissues (dated by TCRdb to about 2016). Library preparation used multiplex PCR. Sequencer: Illumina HiSeq 2000. In-frame beta chains were kept once TCRdb had trimmed the public reads at Q25 with fastp and called clones with MiXCR. All rows with the same CDR3 protein become a single entry with the most common DNA and genes. The sample data list approximately 210,000 distinct CDR3 sequences, and nearly 35% of these were observed just once. The top ten constitute 3% to 4% of the sample. Lymph node samples came from the axillary draining lymph nodes of breast cancer patients. The sample comprised axillary lymph node tissue. The receptor source for this set is a female donor with breast cancer. Some clones in this sample may be carry-over from other donors' samples.

This clonotype was found many times. V usage is TRBV7-8 and J usage is TRBJ1-2; tentatively, D is TRBD1 (6 bases). The CDR3 extends over 15 amino acids. In germline, CDR1 is SGHVS, CDR2 FQNEAQ. Trimming stripped 0 bases from V and 7 bases from J, with 15 bases between. The CDR3 DNA follows: TGTGCCAGCAGCTTAGCGCAGGGGCTAATGGGTGGCTACACCTTC. Encoded protein: CASSLAQGLMGGYTF.

The gene calls are TRBV20-1 and TRBJ1-2, with D possibly matching TRBD1 (6 bases). The V end was cut by 0 bases, the J end by 0 bases, with 14 bases between. There are 16 residues in the CDR3. Germline V gives CDR1 DFQATT, CDR2 SNEGSKA (reference sequence). CDR3: CSARDAQGQANYGYTF. In DNA, the CDR3 is TGCAGTGCTAGAGATGCCCAGGGGCAAGCTAACTATGGCTACACCTTC.

This clonotype was detected ten times or more. V is TRBV6-6 and J is TRBJ1-5; D is undetermined. This CDR3 has 14 amino acids. Trimming took off 6 bases at V and 0 bases at J, with 9 bases between the two ends. The germline V gene encodes CDR1 MNHNY and CDR2 SVGAGI (reference sequence). As DNA, the CDR3 is TGTGCCAGCAGACGGGCCTCTAGCAATCAGCCCCAGCATTTT. Amino acids: CASRRASSNQPQHF.

The rearrangement uses TRBV29-1 and TRBJ1-4; D remains ambiguous. The ends were cut back, 3 bases at V and 5 bases at J, with 19 bases in the middle. CDR3 length: 16 amino acids. CDR1 is SQVTM, CDR2 ANQGSEA, per germline. CDR3 in DNA: TGCAGCGTTGATCTCGGGCTTGGGGTGGGGAATGAAAAACTGTTTTTT. The encoded protein is CSVDLGLGVGNEKLFF.

This clonotype was seen at least ten times. The chain is built from TRBV4-3 and TRBJ2-7; possibly TRBD2 for D (6 bases). V lost 0 bases, J lost 4 bases, and 13 bases lay in between. The CDR3 totals 15 residues. The germline CDR1 and CDR2 sequences are LGHNA and YSLEER. The CDR3 bases are TGCGCCAGCAGCCAAGAATGGACGGAGGGGTACGAGCAGTACTTC. Protein: CASSQEWTEGYEQYF.

This clonotype appeared many times. This rearrangement joins TRBV9 to TRBJ2-2; 12 bases agree with TRBD2. The CDR3 sequence is 18 residues long. J lost 6 bases, V lost 4 bases, and 13 bases had no gene match. Germline loops: CDR1 SGDLS, CDR2 YYNGEE. CDR3 nucleotide sequence: TGTGCCAGCAGCACCCGACTAGCGGGAGATTTCGGATCCGGGGAGCTGTTTTTT. Protein: CASSTRLAGDFGSGELFF.

V gene TRBV4-3 combines with J gene TRBJ2-3, with D possibly being TRBD2 (6 bases). V lost 0 bases, J lost 3 bases, and 10 bases lay in between. The CDR3 runs to 15 residues. Germline values: CDR1 LGHNA, CDR2 YSLEER. The CDR3 loop reads CASSQESSGTDTQYF. The CDR3 bases are TGCGCCAGCAGCCAAGAATCCAGCGGGACAGATACGCAGTATTTT.

This chain uses TRBV7-9 with TRBJ1-6; D is ambiguous. The germline V gene encodes CDR1 SEHNR and CDR2 FQNEAQ (reference sequence). The V gene lost 0 bases and the J gene lost 3 bases, with 9 bases spanning the gap. The CDR3 totals 16 residues. DNA of the CDR3: TGTGCCAGCAGCTTAGCGCAACTGGACTATAATTCACCCCTCCACTTT. It translates to CASSLAQLDYNSPLHF.

The V gene is TRBV27, the J gene TRBJ2-7; 8 bases map to TRBD2. Germline CDR1 is MNHEY and CDR2 is SMNVEV (reference sequence). The CDR3 consists of 13 residues. The J segment lost 11 bases and the V segment lost 4 bases, leaving 10 bases of the junction unmatched. CDR3 sequence: CASSYGGGTREYF. The CDR3 DNA reads TGTGCCAGCAGTTATGGGGGCGGGACTAGGGAGTACTTC.

The sample holds many counts of this clonotype. This chain connects TRBV2 to TRBJ2-5; 11 bases align to TRBD1. The germline CDR1 and CDR2 sequences are SNHLY and FYNNEI. The CDR3 extends over 14 amino acids. The trim removed 3 bases at V and 7 bases at J, leaving 4 bases unmatched. The CDR3 spells CASSDGQGAGTQYF. The DNA of the CDR3 is TGTGCCAGCAGTGACGGACAGGGGGCAGGGACCCAGTACTTC.

This clonotype occurred a few times. A much bigger clone sits one base away, suggesting this may be a read error. The J gene is TRBJ1-2, the V gene TRBV11-2, with D tentatively TRBD1 (5 bases). This CDR3 contains 14 residues. Germline-derived CDR1 and CDR2 are SGHAT and FQNNGV. V was trimmed by 1 base and J by 5 bases, leaving 11 bases between them. The CDR3 coding sequence is TGTGCCAGCAGCTTAGGTGCGACAGCATATGGCTACACCTTC. This gives the protein CASSLGATAYGYTF.

There are many counts of this clonotype. The J gene is TRBJ1-6, the V gene TRBV12-3 or TRBV12-4, with TRBD1 matching over 8 bases. The CDR3 length is 14 residues. The J segment lost 9 bases and the V segment lost 3 bases, leaving 4 bases of the junction unmatched. This CDR3 reads CASSLRQGASPLHF. In DNA, the CDR3 is TGTGCCAGCAGTTTGAGGCAGGGGGCTTCACCCCTCCACTTT.

The V gene is TRBV6-4, the J gene TRBJ2-4, with D possibly matching TRBD2 (5 bases). Germline assignment: CDR1 MRHNA and CDR2 SNTAGT. V lost 4 bases and J 6 bases, leaving 10 bases between the germline ends. There are 13 residues in the CDR3. In nucleotides, the CDR3 is TGTGCCAGCAGTGCGGGCCGGGGAAACATTCAGTACTTC. Protein: CASSAGRGNIQYF.

The chain carries TRBV2 and TRBJ1-6; 9 bases match TRBD1. Trimming removed 7 bases from V and 7 bases from J; junction bases left unmatched: 11. CDR3 length: 16 residues. In germline, CDR1 is SNHLY, CDR2 FYNNEI. The CDR3 region is CASTPEQGAANSPLHF. CDR3 in DNA: TGTGCCAGCACGCCAGAACAGGGGGCCGCAAATTCACCCCTCCACTTT.

This clonotype was found many times. CDR3 bases: TGTGCCAGCAGTTACAGCTTGGCGGGAGCACCCAATGAGCAGTTCTTC. This translates into CASSYSLAGAPNEQFF. The chain links TRBV6-5 to TRBJ2-1, with 7 bases matching TRBD2. The CDR3 contains 16 residues. V was clipped by 2 bases and J by 6 bases; unmatched bases: 10. From germline, CDR1 is MNHEY and CDR2 SVGAGI.

Turning to this clonotype: A read error is possible here, since a much larger clone lies one base away. This chain links TRBV19 with TRBJ2-5; a weak D match, TRBD2 (6 bases). The CDR3 runs to 15 residues. Germline assignment: CDR1 LNHDA and CDR2 SQIVND (reference sequence). The V gene lost 3 bases and the J gene lost 4 bases, with 15 bases spanning the gap. The CDR3: CASSMAGKYRETQYF. In DNA, the CDR3 is TGTGCCAGTAGTATGGCGGGAAAGTACCGAGAGACCCAGTACTTC.

This chain uses TRBV19 with TRBJ2-1; 12 bases fit TRBD2. Germline assignment: CDR1 LNHDA and CDR2 SQIVND (reference sequence). The CDR3 has 16 residues. Unmatched junction bases numbered 7, after V lost 5 bases and J lost 5 bases. The CDR3 spells CASSPGLAGRDNEQFF. In DNA form, the CDR3 reads TGTGCCAGTAGTCCCGGACTAGCGGGGCGCGACAATGAGCAGTTCTTC.

This clonotype was seen at least ten times. The chain uses TRBV19 and TRBJ1-2; the match to TRBD1 covers 8 bases. The CDR3 has 14 amino acids. The J segment lost 4 bases and the V segment lost 9 bases, leaving 10 bases of the junction unmatched. The germline gives CDR1 LNHDA, CDR2 SQIVND (reference sequence). CDR3 sequence reads: CASLPGGVGYGYTF. The CDR3, as DNA: TGTGCCAGCCTTCCAGGGGGCGTTGGCTATGGCTACACCTTC.

In its sample, this clonotype was seen many times. This CDR3 is CASSQDGGGNQPQHF. The DNA for the CDR3 is TGCGCCAGCAGCCAAGATGGGGGCGGCAATCAGCCCCAGCATTTT. The J gene is TRBJ1-5, the V gene TRBV4-1; perhaps TRBD1 as D (6 bases). Germline CDR1 is MGHRA and CDR2 is YSYEKL. V lost 0 bases, J lost 2 bases, and 8 bases lay in between. The CDR3 contains 15 residues.

The sample holds one count of this clonotype. The rearrangement links TRBV20-1 to TRBJ1-5; tentatively, D is TRBD1 (6 bases). Per germline, CDR1 DFQATT and CDR2 SNEGSKA (reference sequence). CDR3 length: 12 amino acids. Trimming cost V 5 bases and J 7 bases, with 12 bases left between them. The DNA for the CDR3 is TGCAGTGCTTCAGGGAGGGGGCAGCCCCAGCATTTT. It yields the protein CSASGRGQPQHF.